The rows below give T cell receptor beta chains drawn from one sample of a study of blood T cells in healthy people across ages. TCRdb reprocessed the 5' RACE reads with MiXCR, giving one entry per CDR3 protein. The profile shows 550,000 to 650,000 distinct CDR3 sequences, under 30% of them singletons. Sample: blood. All receptors come from a woman of 80 years or more in good health. The CDR3 runs from the conserved cysteine through the conserved F or W. The order of the fields is J gene, clone size, D gene, V gene, CDR3 protein, CDR3 DNA. A D gene is named only where the DNA matches it firmly. Size is omitted from some rows. Given values are once, few, many or a class for expanded clones.

>TRBJ1-5|many|NA|TRBV2
CASSAYSFRNQPQHF
TGTGCCAGCAGTGCTTACAGTTTTCGCAATCAGCCCCAGCATTTT
>TRBJ2-5|many|NA|TRBV10-3
CAISESAGETQYF
TGTGCCATCAGTGAGTCTGCCGGAGAGACCCAGTACTTC
>TRBJ2-4|many|NA|TRBV7-9
CASSPQGGDIQYF
TGTGCCAGCAGCCCCCAGGGGGGGGACATTCAGTACTTC
>TRBJ1-2|NA|NA|TRBV5-5
CASSLDRGSSGYTF
TGTGCCAGCAGCTTGGATCGGGGGTCCTCGGGCTACACCTTC
>TRBJ1-5|many|TRBD1|TRBV20-1
CSARPGTGNQPQHF
TGCAGTGCTAGACCCGGGACAGGGAATCAGCCCCAGCATTTT
>TRBJ1-2|NA|NA|TRBV7-9
CASSLEYGGYTF
TGTGCCAGCAGCTTAGAGTACGGTGGCTACACCTTC
>TRBJ1-2|NA|NA|TRBV18
CASSQDARGNGYTF
TGTGCCAGCTCACAGGACGCGCGGGGAAATGGCTACACCTTC
>TRBJ2-5|NA|TRBD1|TRBV7-2
CASSPRTGGSETQYF
TGTGCCAGCAGCCCCCGGACAGGGGGGAGCGAGACCCAGTACTTC
>TRBJ1-5|NA|NA|TRBV20-1
CSASPDNNQPQHF
TGCAGTGCGAGTCCGGACAACAATCAGCCCCAGCATTTT
>TRBJ2-5|many|NA|TRBV20-1
CSADRAQEGTQYF
TGCAGTGCTGACCGAGCGCAGGAGGGGACCCAGTACTTC
>TRBJ2-2|NA|TRBD2|TRBV5-1
CASSRTSGGAVNTGELFF
TGCGCCAGCAGCCGGACTAGCGGGGGGGCCGTGAACACCGGGGAGCTGTTTTTT
>TRBJ2-1|many|NA|TRBV5-1
CASSLAQGYNEQFF
TGCGCCAGCAGCTTGGCCCAGGGGTACAATGAGCAGTTCTTC
>TRBJ2-1|many|NA|TRBV20-1
CSATRGGVSYNEQFF
TGCAGTGCTACCCGGGGCGGGGTCTCCTACAATGAGCAGTTCTTC
>TRBJ2-1|many|NA|TRBV7-6
CASRRTFSSYNEQFF
TGTGCCAGCAGGCGGACTTTCAGCTCCTACAATGAGCAGTTCTTC
>TRBJ2-1|NA|NA|TRBV9
CASSVEVGEQFF
TGTGCCAGCAGCGTCGAGGTAGGTGAGCAGTTCTTC
>TRBJ2-3|many|NA|TRBV21-1
CASSKASREWDTQYF
TGTGCCAGCAGCAAAGCGTCACGGGAATGGGATACGCAGTATTTT
>TRBJ1-4|many|NA|TRBV6-5
CASSYSIDAIDATNEKLFF
TGTGCCAGCAGTTACTCGATAGATGCGATCGATGCAACTAATGAAAAACTGTTTTTT
>TRBJ1-2|NA|NA|TRBV7-2
CASSLEGRGDGYTF
TGTGCCAGCAGCTTAGAAGGCCGGGGCGATGGCTACACCTTC
>TRBJ1-1|few|NA|TRBV25-1
CASRETGYGTEAFF
TGTGCCAGCAGGGAGACAGGATACGGGACTGAAGCTTTCTTT
>TRBJ1-2|NA|TRBD1|TRBV7-2
CASSLAGSLQGARGYTF
TGTGCCAGCAGCTTAGCCGGATCGCTGCAGGGGGCCCGTGGCTACACCTTC
>TRBJ2-5|many|TRBD2|TRBV20-1
CSATLGRGDGETQYF
TGCAGTGCTACCCTAGGGCGGGGGGACGGAGAGACCCAGTACTTC
>TRBJ1-2|few|NA|TRBV5-1
CASSGGRIYGYTF
TGCGCCAGCAGCGGGGGACGGATCTATGGCTACACCTTC
>TRBJ1-6|NA|TRBD1|TRBV20-1
CSAHLGGTVGLALHF
TGCAGTGCTCACCTGGGGGGGACAGTCGGGTTAGCCCTCCACTTT
>TRBJ2-1|many|TRBD2|TRBV11-2
CASSLRVGGNNEQFF
TGTGCCAGCAGCCTGAGGGTGGGGGGGAACAATGAGCAGTTCTTC
>TRBJ2-7|many|NA|TRBV6-2/TRBV6-3
CASSSGGDEQYF
TGTGCCAGCAGTTCCGGGGGCGACGAGCAGTACTTC
>TRBJ1-2|NA|TRBD1|TRBV30
CAWSAGQGGEILYGYTF
TGTGCCTGGAGTGCTGGACAGGGGGGAGAGATCCTCTATGGCTACACCTTC
>TRBJ1-2|once|NA|TRBV9
CASSPRRRDEYGYTF
TGTGCCAGCAGCCCCCGCCGAAGGGATGAATACGGCTACACCTTC
>TRBJ2-5|many|TRBD2|TRBV29-1
CSVGLAGGQETQYF
TGCAGCGTTGGACTAGCGGGGGGCCAAGAGACCCAGTACTTC
>TRBJ1-1|few|TRBD1|TRBV7-9
CAGSSGGAENTEAFF
TGTGCCGGCAGCTCAGGGGGAGCCGAAAACACTGAAGCTTTCTTT
>TRBJ2-2|few|NA|TRBV6-4
CASSEYRYTGELFF
TGTGCCAGCAGTGAATATAGGTACACCGGGGAGCTGTTTTTT
>TRBJ2-5|many|TRBD2|TRBV20-1
CSASIPNAGGARETQYF
TGCAGTGCTAGCATTCCCAACGCCGGGGGGGCCAGGGAGACCCAGTACTTC
>TRBJ2-5|many|NA|TRBV5-1
CASSSGIGSTETQYF
TGCGCCAGCAGCTCGGGCATAGGGTCGACAGAGACCCAGTACTTC
>TRBJ2-1|many|TRBD2|TRBV13
CASSPGTSLSSYNEQFF
TGTGCCAGCAGCCCCGGGACTAGCCTGAGCTCCTACAATGAGCAGTTCTTC
>TRBJ2-7|many|TRBD1|TRBV9
CASSVEAPGQTNYEQYF
TGTGCCAGCAGCGTAGAGGCCCCGGGACAGACAAACTACGAGCAGTACTTC
>TRBJ2-3|NA|TRBD2|TRBV2
CASSELAGGLYTQYF
TGTGCCAGCAGTGAACTAGCGGGGGGGCTCTATACGCAGTATTTT